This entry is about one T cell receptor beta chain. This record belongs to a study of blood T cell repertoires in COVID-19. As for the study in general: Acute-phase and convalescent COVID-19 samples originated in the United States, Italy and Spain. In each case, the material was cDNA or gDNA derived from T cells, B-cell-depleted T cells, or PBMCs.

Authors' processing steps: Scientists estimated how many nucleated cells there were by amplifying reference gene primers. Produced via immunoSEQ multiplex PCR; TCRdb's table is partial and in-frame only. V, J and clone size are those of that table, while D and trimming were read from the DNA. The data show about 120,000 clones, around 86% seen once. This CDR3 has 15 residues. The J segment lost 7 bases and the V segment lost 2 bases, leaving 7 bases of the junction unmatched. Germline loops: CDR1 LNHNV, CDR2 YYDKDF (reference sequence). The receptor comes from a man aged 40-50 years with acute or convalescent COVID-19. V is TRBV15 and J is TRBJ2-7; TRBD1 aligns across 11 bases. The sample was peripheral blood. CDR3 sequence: CATSRPGQGAEEQYF. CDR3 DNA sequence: TGTGCCACCAGCAGACCCGGACAGGGGGCCGAAGAGCAGTACTTC.